What follows describes a single T cell receptor (beta chain). The entry originates in a study of pediatric ulcerative colitis. One to two pinch biopsies were taken from the rectum during colonoscopy. Up to 500,000 reads were sequenced per sample. Sequenced by immunoSEQ multiplex PCR; TCRdb stores in-frame clones only, minus some. The table records roughly 9,900 clones, 75% to 85% of them present only once. This CDR3 comprises 16 residues. V dropped 2 bases and J dropped 1; count of bases not matched to a gene: 4. Germline loops: CDR1 MDHEN, CDR2 SYDVKM. The receptor's source is a girl aged 5 to 17 who was a control in a study of pediatric ulcerative colitis. Source material: gut tissue. This chain connects TRBV28 to TRBJ2-4; 8 bases line up with TRBD1. This chain's CDR3 is CASSLQGAVAKNIQYF. The CDR3 coding sequence is TGTGCCAGCAGTTTACAGGGGGCAGTTGCCAAAAACATTCAGTACTTC.